This entry is about one TCR beta chain. Its specificity is unknown. CDR3 length: 13 residues. From germline, CDR1 is SQVTM and CDR2 ANQGSEA. V was trimmed by 6 bases and J by 8 bases, leaving 16 bases between them. The study sampled blood at baseline, cycle 4 day 1, and cycle 7 day 1. The sample comes from a study of OX40 agonist ivuxolimab in advanced cancers. Study results and caveats: Relative to CD4+, CD8+ T cells held more expanded clones on average. Among some nonresponders, normalized T-cell clonal expansion was also low. In the 0.1 to 3.0 mg/kg range, CD4+ and CD8+ blood T cells had expanded clonally by week 6.

Profiling relied on immunoSEQ multiplex PCR, and the TCRdb table lists in-frame clones only, not all of them. The sample has more than 60,000 clones, roughly 80% seen once. The V gene is TRBV29-1, the J gene TRBJ1-4; D call uncertain. This receptor was taken from an adult with an advanced solid tumor such as melanoma, head and neck, liver or kidney cancer. The source material was CD4+ or CD8+ T cells sorted from blood, sampled in a trial of the OX40 agonist ivuxolimab. The CDR3 DNA reads TGCAGCGTCCTGGACCCCATGAGGGAAAAACTGTTTTTT. Translation: CSVLDPMREKLFF.